This TCR beta chain stems from a study of preoperative IRX-2 immunotherapy in early breast cancer. Treatment here: preoperative locoregional IRX-2 cytokine immunotherapy. The CDR3 sequence is 17 residues long. The J segment lost 0 bases and the V segment lost 3 bases, leaving 10 bases of the junction unmatched. The germline CDR1 and CDR2 sequences are SGDLS and YYNGEE. The protocol was immunoSEQ multiplex PCR, while the TCRdb copy is restricted to in-frame clones and leaves out a portion. This table has tens of thousands of clones, 90% to 95% appearing once. This sample was obtained from a patient treated with IRX-2 immunotherapy. The chain joins TRBV9 to TRBJ2-3; TRBD1 matches 7 bases. The TCR comes from a human donor with breast cancer. The CDR3 protein is CASSAGTVPSSTDTQYF. CDR3 sequence (DNA): TGTGCCAGCAGCGCGGGGACAGTTCCCTCTAGCACAGATACGCAGTATTTT.